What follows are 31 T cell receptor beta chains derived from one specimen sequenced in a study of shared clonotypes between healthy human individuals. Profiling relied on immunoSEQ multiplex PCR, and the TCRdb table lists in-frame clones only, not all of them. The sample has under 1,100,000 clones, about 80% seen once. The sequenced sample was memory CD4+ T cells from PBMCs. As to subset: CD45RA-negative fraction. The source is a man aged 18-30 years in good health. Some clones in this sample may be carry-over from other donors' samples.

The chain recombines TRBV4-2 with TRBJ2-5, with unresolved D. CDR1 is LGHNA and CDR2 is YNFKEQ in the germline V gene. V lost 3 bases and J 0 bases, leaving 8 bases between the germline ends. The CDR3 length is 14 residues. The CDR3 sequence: CASSQGRYQETQYF. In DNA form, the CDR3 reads TGTGCCAGCAGCCAGGGAAGGTACCAAGAGACCCAGTACTTC.

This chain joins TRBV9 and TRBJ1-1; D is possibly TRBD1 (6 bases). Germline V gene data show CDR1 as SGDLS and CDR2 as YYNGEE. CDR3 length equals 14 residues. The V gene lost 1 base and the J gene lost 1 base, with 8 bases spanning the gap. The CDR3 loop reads CASSVHRENTEAFF. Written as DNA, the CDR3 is TGTGCCAGCAGCGTACACAGGGAGAACACTGAAGCTTTCTTT.

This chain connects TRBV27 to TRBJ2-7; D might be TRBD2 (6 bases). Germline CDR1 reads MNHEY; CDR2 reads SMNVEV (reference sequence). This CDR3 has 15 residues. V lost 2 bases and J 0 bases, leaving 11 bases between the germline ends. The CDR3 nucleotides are TGTGCCAGCAGTTTAGGCCTGGGGGGCTCCTACGAGCAGTACTTC. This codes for CASSLGLGGSYEQYF.

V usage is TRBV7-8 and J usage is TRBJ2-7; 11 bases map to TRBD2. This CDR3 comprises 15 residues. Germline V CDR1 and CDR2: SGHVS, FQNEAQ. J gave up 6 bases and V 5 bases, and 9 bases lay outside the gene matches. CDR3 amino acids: CASSIIAGGRVEQYF. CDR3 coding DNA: TGTGCCAGCAGCATAATAGCGGGAGGGCGCGTCGAGCAGTACTTC.

This chain's CDR3 is CASFRTSGSYEQYF. The CDR3 DNA reads TGTGCCAGCTTTCGGACTAGCGGGAGCTACGAGCAGTACTTC. This sequence joins TRBV6-5 and TRBJ2-7; the match to TRBD2 covers 13 bases. CDR1 MNHEY and CDR2 SVGAGI come from the germline V gene. The junction had 4 bases not matched to a gene; V was cut back by 8 bases and J by 3 bases. The CDR3 consists of 14 residues.

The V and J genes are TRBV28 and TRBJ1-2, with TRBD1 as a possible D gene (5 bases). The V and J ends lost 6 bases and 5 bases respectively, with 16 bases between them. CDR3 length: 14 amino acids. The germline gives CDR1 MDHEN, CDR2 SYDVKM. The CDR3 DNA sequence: TGTGCCAGCAGGCTGCCCTCAGGGTTTTATGGCTACACCTTC. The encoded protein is CASRLPSGFYGYTF.

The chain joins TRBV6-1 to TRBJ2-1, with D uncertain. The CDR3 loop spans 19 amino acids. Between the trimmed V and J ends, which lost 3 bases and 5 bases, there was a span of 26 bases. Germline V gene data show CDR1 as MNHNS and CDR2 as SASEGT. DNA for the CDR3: TGTGCCAGCAGTGACGCCCTTCGACGGTCGTTTAGCCCTAACAATGAGCAGTTCTTC. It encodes CASSDALRRSFSPNNEQFF.

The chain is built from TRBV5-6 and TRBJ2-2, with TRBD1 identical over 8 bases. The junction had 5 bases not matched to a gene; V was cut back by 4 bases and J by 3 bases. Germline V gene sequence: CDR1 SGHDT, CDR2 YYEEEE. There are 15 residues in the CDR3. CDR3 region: CASSQQDRDTGELFF. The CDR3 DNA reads TGTGCCAGCAGCCAACAGGACAGGGACACCGGGGAGCTGTTTTTT.

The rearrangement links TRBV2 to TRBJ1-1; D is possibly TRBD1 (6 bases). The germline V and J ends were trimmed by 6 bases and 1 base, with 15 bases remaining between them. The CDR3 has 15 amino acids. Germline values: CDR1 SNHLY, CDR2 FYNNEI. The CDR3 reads CASRLDRIGNTEAFF. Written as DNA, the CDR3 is TGTGCCAGCAGACTAGACAGGATTGGGAACACTGAAGCTTTCTTT.

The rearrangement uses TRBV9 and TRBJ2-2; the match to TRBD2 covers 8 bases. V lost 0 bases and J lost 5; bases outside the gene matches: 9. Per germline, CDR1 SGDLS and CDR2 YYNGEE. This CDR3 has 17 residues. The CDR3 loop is CASSVGSSGSHTGELFF. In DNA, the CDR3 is TGTGCCAGCAGCGTAGGAAGCAGCGGGAGTCATACCGGGGAGCTGTTTTTT.

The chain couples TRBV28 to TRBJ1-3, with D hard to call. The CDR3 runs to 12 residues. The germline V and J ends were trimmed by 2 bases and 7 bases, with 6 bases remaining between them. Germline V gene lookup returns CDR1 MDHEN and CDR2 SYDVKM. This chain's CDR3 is CASSLRENTIYF. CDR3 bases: TGTGCCAGCAGTTTAAGAGAGAACACCATATATTTT.

CDR3 coding DNA: TGTGCCAGCAGTTTATGGGCATCGACGGGACACCGCACAGATACGCAGTATTTT. This sequence encodes CASSLWASTGHRTDTQYF. The chain uses TRBV28 and TRBJ2-3; D is possibly TRBD1 (6 bases). Germline V lookup: CDR1 MDHEN, CDR2 SYDVKM. V was clipped by 0 bases and J by 1 base, with 17 bases between them. CDR3 length: 18 amino acids.

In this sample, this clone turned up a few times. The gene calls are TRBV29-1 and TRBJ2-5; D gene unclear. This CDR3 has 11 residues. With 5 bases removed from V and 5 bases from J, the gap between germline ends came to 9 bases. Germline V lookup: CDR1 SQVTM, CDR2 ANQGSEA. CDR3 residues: CSVSLSETQYF. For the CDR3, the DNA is TGCAGCGTTTCCCTTTCGGAGACCCAGTACTTC.

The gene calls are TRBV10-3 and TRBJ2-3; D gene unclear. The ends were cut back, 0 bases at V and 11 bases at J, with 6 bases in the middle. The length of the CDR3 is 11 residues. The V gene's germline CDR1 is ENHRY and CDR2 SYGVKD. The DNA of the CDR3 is TGTGCCATCAGTGAGTCGAGTGGGCAGTATTTT. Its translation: CAISESSGQYF.

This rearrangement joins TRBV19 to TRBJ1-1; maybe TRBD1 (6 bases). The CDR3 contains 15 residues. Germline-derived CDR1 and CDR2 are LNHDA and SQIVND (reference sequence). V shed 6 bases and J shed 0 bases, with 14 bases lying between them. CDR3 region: CASSGPGALNTEAFF. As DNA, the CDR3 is TGTGCCAGTAGCGGGCCAGGGGCCTTGAACACTGAAGCTTTCTTT.

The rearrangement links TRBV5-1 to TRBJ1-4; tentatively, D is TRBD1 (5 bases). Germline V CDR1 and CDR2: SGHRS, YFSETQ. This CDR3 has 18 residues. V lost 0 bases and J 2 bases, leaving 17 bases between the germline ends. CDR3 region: CASSLETPGRATNEKLFF. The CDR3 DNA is TGCGCCAGCAGCTTGGAGACCCCGGGGCGGGCGACTAATGAAAAACTGTTTTTT.

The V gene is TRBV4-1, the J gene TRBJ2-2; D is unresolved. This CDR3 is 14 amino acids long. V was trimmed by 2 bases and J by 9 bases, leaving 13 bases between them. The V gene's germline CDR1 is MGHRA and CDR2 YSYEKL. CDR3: CASSQNVGGRELFF. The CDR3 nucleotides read TGCGCCAGCAGCCAAAATGTGGGCGGACGGGAGCTGTTTTTT.

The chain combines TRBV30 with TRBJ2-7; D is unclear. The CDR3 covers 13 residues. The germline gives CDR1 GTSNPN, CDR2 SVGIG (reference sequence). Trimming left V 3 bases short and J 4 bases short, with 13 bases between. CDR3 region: CAWSPDSLYEQYF. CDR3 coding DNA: TGTGCCTGGAGCCCAGACTCTCTTTACGAGCAGTACTTC.

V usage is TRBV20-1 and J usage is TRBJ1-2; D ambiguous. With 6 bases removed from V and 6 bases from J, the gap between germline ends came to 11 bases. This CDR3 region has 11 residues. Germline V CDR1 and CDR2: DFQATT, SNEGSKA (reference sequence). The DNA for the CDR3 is TGCAGTGCCCCCGACATTGATGGCTACACCTTC. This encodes CSAPDIDGYTF.

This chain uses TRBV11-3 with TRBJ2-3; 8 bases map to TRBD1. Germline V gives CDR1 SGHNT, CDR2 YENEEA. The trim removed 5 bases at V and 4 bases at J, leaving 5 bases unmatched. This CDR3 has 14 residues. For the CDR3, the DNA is TGTGCCAGCAGCGTAGGACAGGGTTCAGATACGCAGTATTTT. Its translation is CASSVGQGSDTQYF.

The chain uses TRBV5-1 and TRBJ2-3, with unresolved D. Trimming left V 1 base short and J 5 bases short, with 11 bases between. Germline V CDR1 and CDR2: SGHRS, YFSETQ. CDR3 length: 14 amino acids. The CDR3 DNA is TGCGCCAGCAGCTTGTTCTCCGAGGAAGATACGCAGTATTTT. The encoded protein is CASSLFSEEDTQYF.

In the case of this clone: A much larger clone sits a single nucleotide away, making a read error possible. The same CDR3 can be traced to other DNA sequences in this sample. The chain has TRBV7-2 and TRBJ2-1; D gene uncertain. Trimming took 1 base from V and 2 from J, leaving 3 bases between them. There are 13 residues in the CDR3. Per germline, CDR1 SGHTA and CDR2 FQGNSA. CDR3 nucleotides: TGTGCCAGCAGCTTAGGAGCCTACAATGAGCAGTTCTTC. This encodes CASSLGAYNEQFF.

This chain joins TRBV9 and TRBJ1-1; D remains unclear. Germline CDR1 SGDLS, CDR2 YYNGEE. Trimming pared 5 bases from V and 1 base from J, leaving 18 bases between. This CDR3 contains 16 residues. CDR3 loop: CASSPEEAGRNTEAFF. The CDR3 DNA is TGTGCCAGCAGTCCGGAGGAGGCCGGGAGGAACACTGAAGCTTTCTTT.

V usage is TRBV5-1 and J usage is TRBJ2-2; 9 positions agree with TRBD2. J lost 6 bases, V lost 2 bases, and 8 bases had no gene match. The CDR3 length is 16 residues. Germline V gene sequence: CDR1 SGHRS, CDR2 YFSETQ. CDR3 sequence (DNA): TGCGCCAGCAGCTTTATAGCGGGAGACCCCTCCGGGGAGCTGTTTTTT. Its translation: CASSFIAGDPSGELFF.

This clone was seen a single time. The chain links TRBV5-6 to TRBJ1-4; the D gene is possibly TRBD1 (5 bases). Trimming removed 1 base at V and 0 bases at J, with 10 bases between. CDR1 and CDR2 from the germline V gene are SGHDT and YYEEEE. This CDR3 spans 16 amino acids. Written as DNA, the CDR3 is TGTGCCAGCAGCTTGAGACAGACAGCAACTAATGAAAAACTGTTTTTT. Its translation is CASSLRQTATNEKLFF.

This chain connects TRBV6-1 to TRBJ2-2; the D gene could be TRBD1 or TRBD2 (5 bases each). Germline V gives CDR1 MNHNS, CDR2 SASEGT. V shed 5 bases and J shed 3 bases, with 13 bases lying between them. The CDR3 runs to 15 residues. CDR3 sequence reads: CASSKRDGYTGELFF. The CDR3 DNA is TGTGCCAGCAGTAAAAGGGACGGTTACACCGGGGAGCTGTTTTTT.

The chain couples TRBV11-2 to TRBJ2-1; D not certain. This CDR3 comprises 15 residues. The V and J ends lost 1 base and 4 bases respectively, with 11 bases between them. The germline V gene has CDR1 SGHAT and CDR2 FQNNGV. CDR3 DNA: TGTGCCAGCAGCTTAGCGGGCCAGTATTACAATGAGCAGTTCTTC. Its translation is CASSLAGQYYNEQFF.

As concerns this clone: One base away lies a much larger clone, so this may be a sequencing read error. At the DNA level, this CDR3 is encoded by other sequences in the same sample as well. The CDR3 region is CSVAFGLDTEAFF. DNA for the CDR3: TGCAGCGTTGCATTTGGTCTGGACACTGAAGCTTTCTTT. This chain connects TRBV29-1 to TRBJ1-1, with D hard to call. Germline V gene data show CDR1 as SQVTM and CDR2 as ANQGSEA. The CDR3 has 13 residues. Trimming took 4 bases from V and 3 from J, leaving 12 bases between them.

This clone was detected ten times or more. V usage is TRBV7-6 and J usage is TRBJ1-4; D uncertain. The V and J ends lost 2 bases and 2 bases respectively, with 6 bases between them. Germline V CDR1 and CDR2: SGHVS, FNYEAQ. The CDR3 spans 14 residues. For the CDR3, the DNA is TGTGCCAGCAGCTTATCCCAGACTAATGAAAAACTGTTTTTT. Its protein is CASSLSQTNEKLFF.

The DNA of the CDR3 is TGTGCCTGGAGTGGACGGGGCAATCAGCCCCAGCATTTT. It specifies CAWSGRGNQPQHF. The chain employs TRBV30 and TRBJ1-5; D is uncertain. V was clipped by 1 base and J by 2 bases, with 6 bases between them. Germline values: CDR1 GTSNPN, CDR2 SVGIG (reference sequence). The CDR3 spans 13 residues.

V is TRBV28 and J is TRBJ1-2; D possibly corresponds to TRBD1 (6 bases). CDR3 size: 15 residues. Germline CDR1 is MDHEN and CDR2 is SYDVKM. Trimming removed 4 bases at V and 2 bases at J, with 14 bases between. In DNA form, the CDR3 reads TGTGCCAGCAGTTCTCCGGGACACCGAAACTATGGCTACACCTTC. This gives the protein CASSSPGHRNYGYTF.